Following are 15 T cell receptor beta chains from one sample sequenced in a study of blood T cell repertoires in COVID-19. Clones were sequenced by immunoSEQ multiplex PCR, and TCRdb holds only the in-frame ones, with some missing. The table lists roughly 280,000 clones, over 85% of them singletons. The sequencing sample was made of PBMCs or T cells enriched from blood (not recorded which). The receptors were gathered from a woman in her sixties or seventies who had recovered from COVID-19.

V usage is TRBV9 and J usage is TRBJ2-2; D gene uncertain. V was cut by 4 bases and J by 3 bases, with 4 bases left in between. CDR1 and CDR2 from the germline V gene are SGDLS and YYNGEE. CDR3 length equals 12 residues. CDR3 bases: TGTGCCAGCAGCCCTCACACCGGGGAGCTGTTTTTT. Translated, it gives CASSPHTGELFF.

The V call is TRBV19, the J call TRBJ1-1; D gene ambiguous. Germline V gene lookup returns CDR1 LNHDA and CDR2 SQIVND (reference sequence). V dropped 3 bases and J dropped 0 bases, with 5 bases sitting between them. This CDR3 is 13 amino acids long. CDR3 DNA: TGTGCCAGTAGTATGACTCTGAACACTGAAGCTTTCTTT. Protein: CASSMTLNTEAFF.

V and J are TRBV6-1 and TRBJ2-7; TRBD1 agrees at 9 bases. Germline V lookup: CDR1 MNHNS, CDR2 SASEGT. V was clipped by 4 bases and J by 2 bases; unmatched bases: 12. CDR3 length: 17 residues. The CDR3 spells CASSVKTPGQGPYEQYF. The CDR3 DNA sequence: TGTGCCAGCAGTGTAAAAACTCCGGGACAGGGTCCCTACGAGCAGTACTTC.

This clone was observed once. V is TRBV5-6 and J is TRBJ2-2; a weak D match, TRBD1 (5 bases). The CDR3 runs 13 residues. V shed 2 bases and J shed 5 bases, with 7 bases lying between them. In germline, CDR1 is SGHDT, CDR2 YYEEEE. CDR3 sequence reads: CASSFAGTGELFF. CDR3 sequence (DNA): TGTGCCAGCAGCTTCGCAGGGACCGGGGAGCTGTTTTTT.

The V call is TRBV28, the J call TRBJ2-2, with D tentatively TRBD2 (5 bases). Trimming removed 11 bases from V and 8 bases from J, with 15 bases in between. CDR3 length equals 12 residues. Germline V gene sequence: CDR1 MDHEN, CDR2 SYDVKM. CDR3 region: CAAGYKLGELFF. CDR3 nucleotides: TGTGCCGCGGGCTATAAGCTTGGGGAGCTGTTTTTT.

The chain uses TRBV5-5 and TRBJ1-2; D gene unclear. CDR3 length: 18 residues. Between the trimmed V and J ends, which lost 0 bases and 1 base, there was a span of 19 bases. The germline CDR1 and CDR2 sequences are SGHKS and YYEKEE (reference sequence). In nucleotides, the CDR3 is TGTGCCAGCAGCTTGGATCTCCCGGAGGGTTCCCTTAACTATGGCTACACCTTC. This codes for CASSLDLPEGSLNYGYTF.

The chain links TRBV28 to TRBJ2-7, with TRBD1 matching over 9 bases. The CDR3 sequence is 15 residues long. Germline assignment: CDR1 MDHEN and CDR2 SYDVKM. J was trimmed by 0 bases and V by 3 bases; bases with no gene match: 3. Here the CDR3 reads CASSFLGQGSYEQYF. The CDR3 DNA sequence: TGTGCCAGCAGTTTCTTGGGACAGGGCTCCTACGAGCAGTACTTC.

The rearrangement joins TRBV29-1 to TRBJ1-2, with D perhaps matching TRBD1 (5 bases). The CDR3 sequence is 10 residues long. From germline, CDR1 is SQVTM and CDR2 ANQGSEA. The germline V and J ends were trimmed by 4 bases and 8 bases, with 8 bases remaining between them. The CDR3 nucleotides are TGCAGCGTTGTCTCAGGGGGCTACACCTTC. This sequence encodes CSVVSGGYTF.

J is TRBJ2-5 and V is TRBV6-4; possibly TRBD1 for D (6 bases). V was clipped by 3 bases and J by 5 bases, with 19 bases between them. Germline CDR1 and CDR2: MRHNA and SNTAGT. The CDR3 is 16 amino acids. CDR3 residues: CASSECRQDARETQYF. CDR3 coding DNA: TGTGCCAGCAGTGAGTGCAGACAGGACGCGCGTGAGACCCAGTACTTC.

This chain joins TRBV29-1 and TRBJ2-7, with a tentative D call TRBD2 (5 bases). The CDR3 runs 13 residues. The V end was cut by 7 bases, the J end by 5 bases, with 18 bases between. From germline, CDR1 is SQVTM and CDR2 ANQGSEA. The CDR3 DNA reads as TGCAGCGCCCTCCCGACGGGGTTTAACGAGCAGTACTTC. This codes for CSALPTGFNEQYF.

The CDR3 region is CASSPGTGGNTGELFF. The CDR3, as DNA: TGTGCCAGCAGCCCCGGGACAGGGGGAAACACCGGGGAGCTGTTTTTT. This chain links TRBV7-8 with TRBJ2-2; 11 nucleotides agree with TRBD1. The CDR3 covers 16 residues. J lost 2 bases, V lost 5 bases, and 4 bases had no gene match. Germline V gene data show CDR1 as SGHVS and CDR2 as FQNEAQ.

Notes on this clone: Other nucleotide sequences from this sample produce the same CDR3. The chain carries TRBV18 and TRBJ2-7; perhaps TRBD2 as D (5 bases). This CDR3 region has 14 residues. The V gene lost 6 bases and the J gene lost 2 bases, with 14 bases spanning the gap. CDR1 and CDR2 from the germline V gene are KGHSH and LQKENI. CDR3 region: CASSPPPGAYEQYF. CDR3 DNA sequence: TGTGCCAGCTCTCCTCCGCCCGGGGCCTACGAGCAGTACTTC.

The chain recombines TRBV28 with TRBJ1-2, with 11 positions matching TRBD1. Germline lookup yields CDR1 MDHEN and CDR2 SYDVKM. Trimming at V came to 5 bases and at J to 7 bases, leaving 9 bases not matched to a gene. This CDR3 spans 15 amino acids. The CDR3 DNA follows: TGTGCCAGCAGTGGACAGGGGGCGGGTTTGAGTGGCTACACCTTC. This encodes CASSGQGAGLSGYTF.

Only one count was recorded for this clone. V is TRBV10-3 and J is TRBJ2-1, with 8 bases aligning to TRBD2. CDR3 length: 19 residues. The V gene end was trimmed by 2 bases and the J gene end by 2 bases; junction bases not matched to a gene: 14. Germline V CDR1 and CDR2: ENHRY, SYGVKD. CDR3 in DNA: TGTGCCATCAGTGAGAGGGTTTCGGATCTCGGGGGGGCCTACAATGAGCAGTTCTTC. It specifies CAISERVSDLGGAYNEQFF.

The DNA for the CDR3 is TGTGCCAGCAGCTATCAGGGACTTGGTGAAAAACTGTTTTTT. It translates to CASSYQGLGEKLFF. The rearrangement uses TRBV5-6 and TRBJ1-4; perhaps TRBD1 as D (5 bases). Per germline, CDR1 SGHDT and CDR2 YYEEEE. Trimming took off 3 bases at V and 7 bases at J, with 13 bases between the two ends. The CDR3 length is 14 residues.